Presented here are 26 T cell receptor beta chains from one specimen sequenced in a study of post-analysis software for immune sequencing data. Study-wide points: Compared with controls, patients had more of about 5 TRBV segments, including TRBV5-6, TRBV5-1 and TRBV20-1.

The TCR beta cDNA libraries carried unique molecular identifiers. TCRdb reprocessed the PCR reads via MiXCR and lists one record per CDR3 protein. The sample has approximately 730,000 distinct CDR3 sequences, roughly 50% seen once. Which antigens these TCRs recognize remains unknown. Sequencing used blood. The receptors here all came from a girl aged 5-17 years with multiple sclerosis.

The J gene is TRBJ2-7, the V gene TRBV7-9; a possible D gene is TRBD1 (5 bases). The germline V and J ends were trimmed by 3 bases and 3 bases, with 12 bases remaining between them. The CDR3 has 14 residues. Germline V gives CDR1 SEHNR, CDR2 FQNEAQ (reference sequence). The CDR3 nucleotides are TGTGCCAGCAGCTTGGTGGACAAACACTACGAGCAGTACTTC. This encodes CASSLVDKHYEQYF.

The V call is TRBV2, the J call TRBJ2-1; the D is unclear. In germline, CDR1 is SNHLY, CDR2 FYNNEI. Trimming took 8 bases from V and 0 from J, leaving 17 bases between them. The CDR3 has 16 residues. CDR3 nucleotides: TGTGCCAGCGGACGACTCCTAATGAGCTCCTACAATGAGCAGTTCTTC. Protein product: CASGRLLMSSYNEQFF.

Regarding this clonotype: A much larger clone is a single base away; this may be a read error. V and J are TRBV20-1 and TRBJ1-2; D ambiguous. This CDR3 contains 13 residues. Germline-derived CDR1 and CDR2 are DFQATT and SNEGSKA (reference sequence). The CDR3 reads CSAYESYLGGDTF. The CDR3 coding sequence is TGCAGTGCCTACGAATCCTATTTGGGTGGCGACACCTTC.

This clonotype was found once. The CDR3 reads CASSFPDRGANQPQHF. CDR3 bases: TGTGCCAGCAGTTTTCCCGATCGGGGGGCAAATCAGCCCCAGCATTTT. This chain links TRBV12-3 or TRBV12-4 with TRBJ1-5; tentatively, D is TRBD1 (6 bases). V lost 3 bases and J 4 bases, leaving 16 bases between the germline ends. This CDR3 has 16 amino acids.

The chain recombines TRBV9 with TRBJ1-2, with 10 positions matching TRBD1. This CDR3 comprises 15 residues. J gave up 6 bases and V 0 bases, and 5 bases lay outside the gene matches. The germline CDR1 and CDR2 sequences are SGDLS and YYNGEE. The CDR3 region is CASSVDLTGGHGYTF. The CDR3 DNA reads TGTGCCAGCAGCGTAGATCTGACAGGGGGCCATGGCTACACCTTC.

The rearrangement joins TRBV5-1 to TRBJ2-5, with D possibly matching TRBD1 (5 bases). The V gene's germline CDR1 is SGHRS and CDR2 YFSETQ. V was cut by 0 bases and J by 1 base, with 10 bases left in between. The CDR3 loop spans 15 amino acids. For the CDR3, the DNA is TGCGCCAGCAGCTTGGAGCAGGGTGGCCAAGAGACCCAGTACTTC. Its translation: CASSLEQGGQETQYF.

The gene calls are TRBV6-5 and TRBJ2-7, with D unresolved. V was shortened by 5 bases and J by 3 bases, with 14 bases between the two germline ends. From germline, CDR1 is MNHEY and CDR2 SVGAGI. The CDR3 length is 14 residues. The CDR3 loop reads CASSVGRSNYEQYF. As DNA, the CDR3 is TGTGCCAGCAGTGTGGGAAGGTCAAACTACGAGCAGTACTTC.

The chain is built from TRBV5-1 and TRBJ2-5; D possibly corresponds to TRBD2 (5 bases). The end of the DNA fits TRBJ2-7 better, so the J call may be wrong. Per germline, CDR1 SGHRS and CDR2 YFSETQ. The CDR3 is 13 residues long. CDR3 sequence: CASSLAMEDEQYF. DNA of the CDR3: TGCGCCAGCAGCTTGGCCATGGAGGACGAGCAGTACTTC.

V and J are TRBV7-9 and TRBJ2-3; D is uncertain. CDR1 is SEHNR and CDR2 is FQNEAQ in the germline V gene (reference sequence). This CDR3 comprises 13 residues. The ends were cut back, 0 bases at V and 6 bases at J, with 7 bases in the middle. CDR3 residues: CASSLAKTDTQYF. Here the CDR3 DNA reads TGTGCCAGCAGCTTAGCGAAAACTGATACGCAGTATTTT.

This chain uses TRBV12-3 or TRBV12-4 with TRBJ2-1, with D unresolved. Trimming cost V 3 bases and J 7 bases, with 10 bases left between them. The length of the CDR3 is 13 residues. CDR3 nucleotides: TGTGCCAGCAGTTTTCGTGAGGTGAATGAGCAGTTCTTC. This sequence encodes CASSFREVNEQFF.

The chain has TRBV7-8 and TRBJ2-1; D is unresolved. The germline CDR1 and CDR2 sequences are SGHVS and FQNEAQ. The CDR3 totals 17 residues. The V gene lost 1 base and the J gene lost 0 bases, with 13 bases spanning the gap. DNA for the CDR3: TGTGCCAGCAGCTTAGAAAGCCGGGCCAGCTCCTACAATGAGCAGTTCTTC. Encoded protein: CASSLESRASSYNEQFF.

This clonotype showed up just a few times. This chain connects TRBV6-5 to TRBJ2-1; 7 nucleotides agree with TRBD2. The CDR3 spans 15 residues. Germline CDR1 MNHEY, CDR2 SVGAGI. Trimming at V came to 6 bases and at J to 4 bases, leaving 9 bases not matched to a gene. The CDR3 region is CASRTAGVGYNEQFF. The CDR3, as DNA: TGTGCCAGCAGGACGGCGGGAGTCGGTTACAATGAGCAGTTCTTC.

The chain links TRBV7-2 to TRBJ1-1; D might be TRBD1 (6 bases). Germline CDR1 reads SGHTA; CDR2 reads FQGNSA. The CDR3 contains 13 residues. Trimming removed 5 bases at V and 12 bases at J, with 19 bases between. Here the CDR3 reads CASSRQVTDRTFF. The CDR3 DNA is TGTGCCAGCAGCCGACAGGTTACGGACCGGACTTTCTTT.

The CDR3 bases are TGTGCCAGCAGCGGGGACCTGCGCAATGAGCAGTTCTTC. It encodes CASSGDLRNEQFF. The chain joins TRBV7-9 to TRBJ2-1; D could derive from TRBD1 or TRBD2 (5 bases each). The CDR3 is 13 amino acids. V lost 5 bases and J lost 6, with 11 bases in between. Germline V gene lookup returns CDR1 SEHNR and CDR2 FQNEAQ (reference sequence).

This chain uses TRBV7-2 with TRBJ2-7; no clear D gene. Germline V gene data show CDR1 as SGHTA and CDR2 as FQGNSA. CDR3 length equals 12 residues. The V and J ends lost 1 base and 10 bases respectively, with 11 bases between them. Here the CDR3 reads CASSLVSSVQYF. The CDR3 DNA reads TGTGCCAGCAGCTTAGTGTCATCGGTCCAGTACTTC.

This clonotype was seen a handful of times. The chain carries TRBV7-3 and TRBJ2-3; 14 bases are a match to TRBD2. Trimming took 1 base from V and 2 from J; bases not matched to a gene: 2. Germline V CDR1 and CDR2: SGHTA, FQGTGA. The CDR3 spans 17 residues. The DNA for the CDR3 is TGTGCCAGCAGCTTAAAGGGACTAGCGGGAGTCACAGATACGCAGTATTTT. Translated, it gives CASSLKGLAGVTDTQYF.

This chain connects TRBV7-2 to TRBJ2-1; 9 positions match TRBD2. V lost 10 bases to trimming and J lost 4 bases; unmatched junction nucleotides: 11. The CDR3 sequence is 15 residues long. Germline lookup yields CDR1 SGHTA and CDR2 FQGNSA. The CDR3 nucleotides are TGTGCCACCGGGATTAGTAGCGGGAGATACAATGAGCAGTTCTTC. It encodes CATGISSGRYNEQFF.

The V call is TRBV21-1, the J call TRBJ2-3; the D segment call TRBD2 is taken from the table without a DNA check. TRBV21-1 is a documented pseudogene. CDR3 length: 17 amino acids. The CDR3 nucleotides are TGTGCCAGCAGCAAACCCCTTCCTTCCGGGGAGGTAGATACGCAGTATTTT. Its translation: CASSKPLPSGEVDTQYF.

The V call is TRBV7-9, the J call TRBJ2-7, with D possibly being TRBD2 (5 bases). V was shortened by 4 bases and J by 3 bases, with 25 bases between the two germline ends. The CDR3 is 18 amino acids. Germline V CDR1 and CDR2: SEHNR, FQNEAQ (reference sequence). For the CDR3, the DNA is TGTGCCAGCAGCTCCCCGCGTTCGGGGTTAAGATATCTCTACGAGCAGTACTTC. Translated, it gives CASSSPRSGLRYLYEQYF.

This clonotype has only a few counts. The rearrangement uses TRBV10-3 and TRBJ2-7; 7 bases line up with TRBD1. TRBJ2-5 matches the DNA end more closely, so the J call is doubtful. CDR1 ENHRY and CDR2 SYGVKD come from the germline V gene. The length of the CDR3 is 14 residues. Here the CDR3 DNA reads TGTGCCATCAGCCCGACAGGGTCTTCAGGGACCCAGTACTTC. Amino acid sequence: CAISPTGSSGTQYF.

The gene calls are TRBV7-3 and TRBJ1-6; the match to TRBD1 covers 9 bases. The CDR3 loop spans 15 amino acids. With 5 bases clipped from V and 9 bases from J, the junction kept 8 bases outside the gene matches. The germline V gene encodes CDR1 SGHTA and CDR2 FQGTGA. The CDR3 protein is CASSPGGTGSSPLHF. In nucleotides, the CDR3 is TGTGCCAGCAGCCCGGGGGGGACAGGGTCTTCACCCCTCCACTTT.

This clonotype has a count of ten or more. The chain carries TRBV19 and TRBJ1-2, with TRBD1 matching 9 bases. The junction had 7 bases not matched to a gene; V was cut back by 5 bases and J by 3 bases. Germline CDR1 and CDR2: LNHDA and SQIVND (reference sequence). This CDR3 contains 15 residues. The CDR3 bases are TGTGCCAGTAGTCCTTCCCGGACAGGGGACTATGGCTACACCTTC. Translating gives CASSPSRTGDYGYTF.

The V and J genes are TRBV5-6 and TRBJ2-4; 7 bases map to TRBD2. The J call may not be correct, given that the DNA end is closer to TRBJ2-7. The CDR3 consists of 14 residues. Germline values: CDR1 SGHDT, CDR2 YYEEEE. CDR3 in amino acids: CASSWGGVTDEQYF. Here the CDR3 DNA reads TGTGCCAGCAGCTGGGGGGGAGTGACCGACGAGCAGTACTTC.

This clonotype was counted only a few times. The chain is built from TRBV5-1 and TRBJ2-7; 13 nucleotides match TRBD2. The V gene end was trimmed by 5 bases and the J gene end by 4 bases; junction bases not matched to a gene: 6. CDR1 is SGHRS and CDR2 is YFSETQ in the germline V gene. The CDR3 runs to 15 residues. As DNA, the CDR3 is TGCGCCAGCAGAACCGGACTAGCGGGAGTGTACGAGCAGTACTTC. Encoded protein: CASRTGLAGVYEQYF.

This chain connects TRBV6-1 to TRBJ2-1, with D hard to call. V lost 3 bases, J lost 8 bases, and 14 bases lay in between. This CDR3 has 14 amino acids. Germline-derived CDR1 and CDR2 are MNHNS and SASEGT. CDR3: CASSDSGAFDEQFF. As DNA, the CDR3 is TGTGCCAGCAGTGATTCTGGCGCCTTCGATGAGCAGTTCTTC.

The chain has TRBV4-2 and TRBJ2-3; 15 bases align to TRBD2. Germline V gene sequence: CDR1 LGHNA, CDR2 YNFKEQ. With V trimmed by 2 bases and J by 0 bases, 6 bases remained unmatched. The length of the CDR3 is 19 residues. The CDR3, as DNA: TGTGCCAGCAGCCAAAGGGGGACTAGCGGGAGGTCTAGCACAGATACGCAGTATTTT. It specifies CASSQRGTSGRSSTDTQYF.